This T cell receptor (beta chain) is drawn from a study of response to subunit inactivated influenza vaccine. Via MiXCR, TCRdb re-called the RT-PCR reads, giving one row per CDR3 protein. The sample holds about 780,000 distinct CDR3 sequences, around a sixth seen once. This clonotype was counted a few times. V dropped 2 bases and J dropped 6; count of bases not matched to a gene: 10. Germline V lookup: CDR1 SGDLS, CDR2 YYNGEE. The length of the CDR3 is 16 residues. The sample was PBMCs from blood, taken around 5 days after vaccination. This chain uses TRBV9 with TRBJ2-5, with TRBD2 matching over 10 bases. The source of this sequence is a man aged 50 to 59 who received an inactivated influenza vaccine. For the CDR3, the DNA is TGTGCCAGCAGCGTCGGCGTAGCGGGAGGTGAAAAGACCCAGTACTTC. Protein product: CASSVGVAGGEKTQYF.